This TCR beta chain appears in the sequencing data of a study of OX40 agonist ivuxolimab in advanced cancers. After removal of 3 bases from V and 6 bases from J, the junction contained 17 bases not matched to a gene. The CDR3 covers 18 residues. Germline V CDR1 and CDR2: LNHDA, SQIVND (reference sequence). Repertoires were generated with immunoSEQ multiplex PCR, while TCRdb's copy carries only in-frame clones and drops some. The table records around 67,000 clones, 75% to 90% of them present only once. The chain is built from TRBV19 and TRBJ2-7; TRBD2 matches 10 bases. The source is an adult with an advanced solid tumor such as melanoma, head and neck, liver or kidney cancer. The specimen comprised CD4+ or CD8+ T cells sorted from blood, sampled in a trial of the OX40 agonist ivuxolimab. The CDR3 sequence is CASSIIGSSGGSAPEQYF. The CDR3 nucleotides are TGTGCCAGTAGTATTATCGGTTCTAGCGGGGGCTCCGCCCCCGAGCAGTACTTC.